This entry describes one TCR beta chain. The data originate from a study of blood T cell repertoires in COVID-19. Across the study: Italy, Spain and the United States were the sources of the convalescent and acute COVID-19 samples.

Germline assignment: CDR1 MNHEY and CDR2 SMNVEV (reference sequence). Losses at the gene ends were 5 bases for V and 6 bases for J; bases not matched to a gene: 4. The CDR3 totals 14 residues. Across over 20 US areas, participants ranged in age from about 18 to 89 years. Authors' analysis steps: Estimation of nucleated cell counts was performed using reference gene primer amplification. Sequencing used immunoSEQ multiplex PCR; TCRdb keeps in-frame clones, though not all of them. The D gene and trimming were derived from the DNA, and the V and J assignments and clone size from that table. This table has a few hundred thousand clones, roughly nine tenths appearing once.

Sequenced input: PBMCs or T cells enriched from blood (not recorded which). This TCR derives from a woman in her twenties or thirties who had recovered from COVID-19. J is TRBJ1-6 and V is TRBV27; TRBD1 matches 7 bases. CDR3 protein: CASSRDRANSPLHF. The CDR3 DNA reads as TGTGCCAGCAGTCGAGACAGGGCTAATTCACCCCTCCACTTT.